This T cell receptor (beta chain) was recovered during a study of cytotoxic CD8 clonotypes in ibrutinib-treated CLL. Overall study context: There were, on average, about 250,000 productive templates and tens of thousands of productive rearrangements per sample. Study-wide points: Pretreatment clonality was elevated relative to age-matched healthy donors and paralleled circulating CD8+ T-cell counts. Sampling times (in sustained-remission versus progressing patients) were not the same.

As regards this clone: Antigen specificity is unknown.

Investigators sought sequencing depths of between 1 in 200,000 and 1 in 1 million T cells. The assay was immunoSEQ multiplex PCR, and TCRdb's table has in-frame clones only and misses some. The table lists 40,000 or so clones, 50% to 80% of them singletons. V gave up 2 bases and J gave up 7 bases, with 12 bases separating them. CDR1 is MNHNY, CDR2 SVGAGI, per germline (reference sequence). CDR3 length: 13 residues. This specimen consisted of PBMCs, obtained after 24 months of ibrutinib treatment. This chain links TRBV6-6 with TRBJ2-7, with a possible D match to TRBD2 (6 bases). The TCR was taken from a human donor with chronic lymphocytic leukemia. CDR3 region: CASSYDRRGEQYF. The CDR3 DNA reads TGTGCCAGCAGTTACGATCGTCGGGGGGAGCAGTACTTC.